A selection of T cell receptor beta chains follows, all from one sample in a study of Ad26.COV2.S vaccination and SARS-CoV-2 variants. Measured with immunoSEQ multiplex PCR; TCRdb has only the in-frame clones, and not every one. The sample comprises approximately 300,000 clones, roughly 80% of which are singletons, and around 2.2% rests with the top ten. Source: peripheral blood, taken in a trial of Ad26.COV2.S vaccine versus placebo. These receptors were obtained from a person between 18 and 65 years old who received the Ad26.COV2.S COVID-19 vaccine or a placebo. CDR3s include the opening cysteine and the closing phenylalanine or tryptophan.

cdr3_aa v_call
CASVPRGKGYTF TRBV2
CAISEGNQETQYF TRBV10-3
CASSLVGQVGDTQYF TRBV7-2
CASSRSGELFF TRBV12-3/TRBV12-4
CASSLKGALGEKLFF TRBV5-1
CASSPRPLRNQETQYF TRBV4-1
CASSQGTSWSEQYF TRBV3-1/TRBV3-2
CASSYSGTVAETQYF TRBV7-2
CASSIPPRTGIGNQPQHF TRBV19
CASGEVQGQETQYF TRBV2
CASSDMRGRGADTQYF TRBV6-1
CASSDIGNQPQHF TRBV12-3/TRBV12-4
CSVRQGLDQPQHF TRBV29-1
CASTLDPSSYEQYF TRBV9
CASSEGLAGGTGELFF TRBV5-4
CATSRLAVDTQYF TRBV15
CASSHGQGGDQPQHF TRBV4-2
CASSYTGSSEQYF TRBV27
CASSPLRRTEHYEQYF TRBV11-2
CASSPVGLYTEAFF TRBV18
CASSSPVPGAYEQYF TRBV7-9
CASSLERVATGELFF TRBV5-5
CASSLTAPETQYF TRBV28
CASSLEPVGNSGANVLTF TRBV7-2
CASSLMSGTEAFF TRBV7-3
CASSPSHEQYF TRBV12-3/TRBV12-4
CASSFLSGGPTDTQYF TRBV5-1
CASTLDRVNTEAFF TRBV2
CASSHGQSGGRIQETQYF TRBV4-2
CATRRGGGIETQYF TRBV19
CASCRDAPSLELFF TRBV2
CASSQARGRNYGYTF TRBV4-1
CASSVGDTEAFF TRBV2
CASSLRGGVYEQYF TRBV7-2
CASSLSFSGANVLTF TRBV5-1
CASSPGLADYNEQFF TRBV4-2
CASSRPPGEGQPQHF TRBV18
CASRRDSEKLFF TRBV5-8
CASSGAGEQYF TRBV12-3/TRBV12-4
CASSHRDSYEQYF TRBV19
CASSYGDKAPGDTQYF TRBV6-5
CASINRRNLLYEQYF TRBV6-5
CASSPVSGTEAFF TRBV5-1
CASRTRNGGAGQPQHF TRBV2
CASSLRSGTLNSPLHF TRBV5-6
CASSETRVRPNEQFF TRBV25-1
CASSLRWGEKLFF TRBV11-3
CASSGGQGLGEQYF TRBV5-1
CSASRRVLSNQPQHF TRBV20-1
CASSTRQQNYEQYF TRBV19
CASSPWGGQTNGYTF TRBV3-1/TRBV3-2